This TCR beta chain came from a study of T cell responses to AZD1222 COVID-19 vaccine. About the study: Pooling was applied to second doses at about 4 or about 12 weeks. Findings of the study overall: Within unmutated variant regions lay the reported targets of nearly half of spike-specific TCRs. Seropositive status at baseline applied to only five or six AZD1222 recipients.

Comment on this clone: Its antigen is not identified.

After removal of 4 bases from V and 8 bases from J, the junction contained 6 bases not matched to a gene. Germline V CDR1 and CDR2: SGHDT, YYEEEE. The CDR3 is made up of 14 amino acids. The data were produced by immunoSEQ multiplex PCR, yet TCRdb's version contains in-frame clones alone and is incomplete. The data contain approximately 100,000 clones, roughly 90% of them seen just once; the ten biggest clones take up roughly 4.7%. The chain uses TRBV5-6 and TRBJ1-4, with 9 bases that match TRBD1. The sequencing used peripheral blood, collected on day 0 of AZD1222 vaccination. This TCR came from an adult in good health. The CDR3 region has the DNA TGTGCCAGCAGCGTGGACAGGGGACTCGAAAAACTGTTTTTT. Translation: CASSVDRGLEKLFF.